The clone carrying this T cell receptor beta chain was seen just once. The antigen is unknown. Primers: 60 Vbeta forward and 13 Jbeta reverse. The table came from immunoSEQ multiplex PCR; TCRdb's copy has only in-frame clones and leaves some out. The sample holds roughly 190,000 clones, 65% to 75% seen once. The data stem from a study of cytomegalovirus exposure and HLA in healthy donors. The V gene's germline CDR1 is KGHSH and CDR2 LQKENI. The CDR3 runs 17 residues. V lost 2 bases, J lost 1 base, and 5 bases stayed unmatched. Those who donated were healthy bone marrow donors. Study-level points and caveats: The authors reported that TCR beta sequences could predict HLA-A and HLA-B alleles. These predictions were accurate for most subjects in the first cohort. Likely technical artifact: a cluster of highly shared sequence variants.

This chain joins TRBV18 and TRBJ1-4, with 9 bases fitting TRBD1. What was sequenced was PBMCs. The receptor was isolated from a man under 40 in good health and CMV-seropositive. The CDR3 region is CASSPMDRGLTNEKLFF. In DNA form, the CDR3 reads TGTGCCAGCTCACCAATGGACAGGGGTTTAACTAATGAAAAACTGTTTTTT.